In its sample, the clone carrying this T cell receptor (beta chain) was seen many times. Its antigen is as yet unknown. Constant-segment primers were used for 5'RACE, and the resulting TCR alpha and TCR beta cDNA libraries carried sample barcodes and UMIs. TCRdb analysed the 5' RACE reads with MiXCR anew, one entry per CDR3 protein. The data contain around 340,000 distinct CDR3 sequences, about 15% of them singletons. This sample was included in a study of T-cell memory formation after mild COVID-19. The wider study: For the most part, TCR clusters were specific to one donor. Study results and caveats: Clones contracting over day 15 to 85 were CD4/CD8 balanced, with later expanders leaning CD4+. Shrinking CD4+ clones resided mostly in CM and EM, and CD8+ ones in EMRA.

The CDR3 is 21 amino acids. V lost 7 bases to trimming and J lost 4 bases; unmatched junction nucleotides: 25. Germline V gives CDR1 MGHRA, CDR2 YSYEKL. The specimen sequenced was PBMCs or a T cell subset sorted from them (not recorded which). This receptor was identified in a man between 18 and 35 years old who had mild COVID-19 (a few samples of this study predate the infection). Cell type and time point are not known. This chain links TRBV4-1 with TRBJ2-2; 9 bases agree with TRBD2. The CDR3, as DNA: TGCGCCAGCACCCCAAGATCGGTGGCTCTAGCGGGGCCCCGGGGCACCGGGGAGCTGTTTTTT. Residues: CASTPRSVALAGPRGTGELFF.